This T cell receptor beta chain was sequenced in a study of cytomegalovirus exposure and HLA in healthy donors. This clone came up a few times. 60 Vbeta and 13 Jbeta primers were used in PCR. Only in-frame clones appear in the TCRdb table, and some are missing; sequencing was by immunoSEQ multiplex PCR. The sample lists about 120,000 clones, about 11% occurring once. The CDR3 contains 16 residues. Trimming left V 1 base short and J 3 bases short, with 14 bases between. Germline loops: CDR1 SEHNR, CDR2 FQNEAQ (reference sequence). The sample consisted of PBMCs. This chain connects TRBV7-9 to TRBJ2-3; unclear D gene. The receptor was derived from a woman between 18 and 29 years old in good health and CMV-seropositive. The CDR3 region is CASSLGALGKTDTQYF. The DNA of the CDR3 is TGTGCCAGCAGCTTAGGAGCGCTAGGAAAGACAGATACGCAGTATTTT.